Included here is one TCR beta chain sequence, with context. Germline V lookup: CDR1 SQVTM, CDR2 ANQGSEA. The CDR3 spans 13 residues. The germline V and J ends were trimmed by 5 bases and 0 bases, with 11 bases remaining between them. As handled by the study authors: Estimation of nucleated cell counts was performed using reference gene primer amplification. Sequencing was performed with immunoSEQ multiplex PCR; in TCRdb, only in-frame clones are kept and a portion is missing. That table is the source of V, J and clone size, and D and trimming were worked out from the DNA. Among approximately 81,000 clones listed, 75% to 90% were seen once. The data originate from a study of blood T cell repertoires in COVID-19. As for the study in general: Sample material is recorded as cDNA or gDNA derived from T cells, B-cell-depleted T cells, or PBMCs.

Study members were between 18 and 89 years old and lived in about two dozen US regions. Clinical history reported by participants formed the basis on which cohorts were assigned. The receptor's source is a woman aged 45-65 years with acute COVID-19. Sequencing was performed on PBMCs or T cells enriched from blood (not recorded which). The rearrangement uses TRBV29-1 and TRBJ2-7; D uncertain. This CDR3 is CSVRPSSSYEQYF. DNA of the CDR3: TGCAGCGTTCGCCCGTCTAGCTCCTACGAGCAGTACTTC.